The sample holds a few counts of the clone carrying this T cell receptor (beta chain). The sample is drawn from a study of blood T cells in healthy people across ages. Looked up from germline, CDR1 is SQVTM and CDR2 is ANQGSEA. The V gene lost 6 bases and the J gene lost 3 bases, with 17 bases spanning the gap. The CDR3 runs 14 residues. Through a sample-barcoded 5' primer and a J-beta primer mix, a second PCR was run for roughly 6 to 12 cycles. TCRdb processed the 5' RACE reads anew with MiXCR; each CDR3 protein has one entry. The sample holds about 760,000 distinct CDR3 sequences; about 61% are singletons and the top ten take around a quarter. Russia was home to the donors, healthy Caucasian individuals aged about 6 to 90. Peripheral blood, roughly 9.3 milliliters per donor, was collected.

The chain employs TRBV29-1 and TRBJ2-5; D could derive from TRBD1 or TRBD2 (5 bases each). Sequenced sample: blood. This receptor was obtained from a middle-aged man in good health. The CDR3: CSVPLTVREETQYF. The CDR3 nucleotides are TGCAGCGTCCCACTGACAGTGCGGGAAGAGACCCAGTACTTC.